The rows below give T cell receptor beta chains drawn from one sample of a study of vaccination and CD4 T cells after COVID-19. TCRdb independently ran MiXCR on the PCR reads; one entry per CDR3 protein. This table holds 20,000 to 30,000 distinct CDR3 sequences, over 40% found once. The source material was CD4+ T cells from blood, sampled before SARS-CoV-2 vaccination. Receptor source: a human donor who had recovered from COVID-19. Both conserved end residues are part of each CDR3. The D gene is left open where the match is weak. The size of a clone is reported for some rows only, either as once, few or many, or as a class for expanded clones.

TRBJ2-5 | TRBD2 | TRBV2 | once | TGTGCCAGCAGGAAAGCCCCTAGCGGTCAAGAGACCCAGTACTTC | CASRKAPSGQETQYF
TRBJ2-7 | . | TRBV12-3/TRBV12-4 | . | TGTGCCAGCAGTTTATCAGCGTGGGGGAGCTCCTACGAGCAGTACTTC | CASSLSAWGSSYEQYF
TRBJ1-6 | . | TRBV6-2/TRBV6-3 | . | TGTGCCAGCAGCCCTACCACCGGAACAACCCTCCACTTT | CASSPTTGTTLHF
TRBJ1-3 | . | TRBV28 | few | TGTGCCAGCAGCTCGGGTGTTTCGGGGGGAAACACCATATATTTT | CASSSGVSGGNTIYF
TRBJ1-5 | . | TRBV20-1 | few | TGCAGTGCTAGAGTCCTAGGAAATCAGCCCCAGCATTTT | CSARVLGNQPQHF
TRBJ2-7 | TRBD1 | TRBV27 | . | TGTGCCAGCAGTTACGGACAGGGGGCCGAGCAGTACTTC | CASSYGQGAEQYF
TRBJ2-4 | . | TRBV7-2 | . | TGTGCCAGCAGCTTAGGACTGCAAGTAGGGTTC | CASSLGLQVGF
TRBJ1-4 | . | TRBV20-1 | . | TGCAGTGCTACCCGGCGTTTCGATGAAAAACTGTTTTTT | CSATRRFDEKLFF
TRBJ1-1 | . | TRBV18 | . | TGTGCCAGCTCACCTGACCAGAACACTGAAGCTTTCTTT | CASSPDQNTEAFF
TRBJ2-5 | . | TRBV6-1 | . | TGTGCCAGCAAAGGGACCGCGAGGGGGACCCAGTACTTC | CASKGTARGTQYF
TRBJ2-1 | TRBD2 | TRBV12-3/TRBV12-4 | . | TGTGCCAGCGGTGGCGGGAGTTTAAGCTCCTACAATGAGCAGTTCTTC | CASGGGSLSSYNEQFF
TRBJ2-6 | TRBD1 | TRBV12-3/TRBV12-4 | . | TGTGCCAGCAGGACTTTTGCCCTCGGGACAGGGGCTTCTGGGGCCAACGTCCTGACTTTC | CASRTFALGTGASGANVLTF
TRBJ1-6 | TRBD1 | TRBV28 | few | TGTGCCAGCAGGTCAGGACAGGGCTATTCACCCCTCCACTTT | CASRSGQGYSPLHF
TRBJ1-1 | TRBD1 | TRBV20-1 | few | TGCAGTGCTAGAGAGCCGCGACAGGGCAACACTGAAGCTTTCTTT | CSAREPRQGNTEAFF
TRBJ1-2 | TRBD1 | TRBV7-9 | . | TGTGCCAGCAGCTTATCAGGGGGAGATCGGGGCTACACCTTC | CASSLSGGDRGYTF
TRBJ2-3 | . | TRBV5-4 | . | TGTGCCAGCAGCGCAGGGGTTGATACGCAGTATTTT | CASSAGVDTQYF
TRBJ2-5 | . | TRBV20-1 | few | TGCAGTGCTAGTAAGGGGGGCCAAGAGACCCAGTACTTC | CSASKGGQETQYF
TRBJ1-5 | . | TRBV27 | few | TGTGCCAGCAGTTTGGAGGGGGATAGCAATCAGCCCCAGCATTTT | CASSLEGDSNQPQHF
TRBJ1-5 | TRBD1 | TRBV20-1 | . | TGCAGTGCTAGCAGAACAGGGGACAATCAGCCCCAGCATTTT | CSASRTGDNQPQHF
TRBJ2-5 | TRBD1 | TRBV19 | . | TGTGCCAGTAGTATAGTAACAGGGGGGAGGGAGACCCAGTACTTC | CASSIVTGGRETQYF
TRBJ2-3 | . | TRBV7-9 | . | TGTGCCAGCAGCTTAGTTAAGGATACGCAGTATTTT | CASSLVKDTQYF
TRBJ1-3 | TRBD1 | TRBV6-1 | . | TGTGCCAGCAGGGAAAGACAGGGGGGAAACACCATATATTTT | CASRERQGGNTIYF
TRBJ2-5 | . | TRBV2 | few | TGTGCCGGACATCGACAGGTGGCAACCCAGTACTTC | CAGHRQVATQYF
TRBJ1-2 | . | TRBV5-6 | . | TGTGCCACCCAGCTTGGGGTGAATGCAGCTGGAGGCTACACCTTC | CATQLGVNAAGGYTF
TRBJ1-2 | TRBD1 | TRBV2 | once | TGTGCCAGCAGCGATGGACAGGGTAACTATGGCTACACCTTC | CASSDGQGNYGYTF
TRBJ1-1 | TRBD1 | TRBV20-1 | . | TGCAGTGCTAGAGTTTTCGGCAGGGGGGACACTGAAGCTTTCTTT | CSARVFGRGDTEAFF
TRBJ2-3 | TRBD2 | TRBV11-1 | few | TGTGCCAGCAGCTCTCGACTAGCGGGAGGGCGGGCAGATACGCAGTATTTT | CASSSRLAGGRADTQYF
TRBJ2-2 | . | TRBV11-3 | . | TGTGCCAGCAGCCCATGGGGATGGGACGCGGTTAACGCGAACACCGGGGAGCTGTTTTTT | CASSPWGWDAVNANTGELFF
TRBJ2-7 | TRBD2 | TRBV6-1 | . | TGTGCCAGCACAATTACTTTTAGCGGGAGAAACGACGAGCAGTACTTC | CASTITFSGRNDEQYF
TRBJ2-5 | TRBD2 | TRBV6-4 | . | TGTGCCAGCAGTGCCGGGACTAGCGGCCAGGAGACCCAGTACTTC | CASSAGTSGQETQYF